Listed here are 30 T cell receptor beta chains from one sample, sequenced in a study of blood T cell repertoires in COVID-19. The table came from immunoSEQ multiplex PCR; TCRdb's copy has only in-frame clones and leaves some out. In the table there are some 46,000 clones, roughly 86% of which are singletons. Sequenced: peripheral blood. These TCRs come from a man aged 55 to 70 with active COVID-19.

The rearrangement links TRBV7-2 to TRBJ2-4, with 9 bases aligning to TRBD2. Trimming at V came to 5 bases and at J to 8 bases, leaving 13 bases not matched to a gene. The germline CDR1 and CDR2 sequences are SGHTA and FQGNSA. The CDR3 loop spans 16 amino acids. The CDR3 loop is CASSPRAAGGRDIQYF. As DNA, the CDR3 is TGTGCCAGCAGCCCTCGTGCTGCGGGGGGGCGGGACATTCAGTACTTC.

The V gene is TRBV5-4, the J gene TRBJ2-7; 7 bases are a match to TRBD1. After removal of 3 bases from V and 0 bases from J, the junction contained 6 bases not matched to a gene. This CDR3 spans 15 amino acids. Germline V gene data show CDR1 as SGHNT and CDR2 as YYREEE (reference sequence). The DNA of the CDR3 is TGTGCCAGCAGCTGGGACAGCCGGAGCTCCTACGAGCAGTACTTC. It is translated as CASSWDSRSSYEQYF.

The J gene is TRBJ1-2, the V gene TRBV5-4; TRBD1 matches at 8 bases. In germline, CDR1 is SGHNT, CDR2 YYREEE (reference sequence). V lost 5 bases, J lost 7 bases, and 7 bases stayed unmatched. This CDR3 is 13 amino acids long. CDR3 protein: CASSYDRGGGYTF. In DNA form, the CDR3 reads TGTGCCAGCAGTTACGACAGGGGTGGTGGCTACACCTTC.

J is TRBJ2-1 and V is TRBV14; the match to TRBD2 covers 8 bases. The germline gives CDR1 SGHDN, CDR2 FVKESK. The CDR3 has 15 amino acids. V shed 4 bases and J 6 bases; nucleotides not matched to a gene: 8. CDR3 in amino acids: CASSPSGGPINEQFF. The CDR3 nucleotides read TGTGCCAGCAGCCCTTCGGGGGGGCCTATCAATGAGCAGTTCTTC.

The chain recombines TRBV7-2 with TRBJ2-1; 11 bases match TRBD2. The CDR3 runs to 17 residues. The germline gives CDR1 SGHTA, CDR2 FQGNSA. Trimming at V came to 0 bases and at J to 6 bases, leaving 7 bases not matched to a gene. The CDR3 loop is CASSLALRLAGGNEQFF. CDR3 nucleotide sequence: TGTGCCAGCAGCTTAGCGTTACGGCTAGCGGGGGGCAATGAGCAGTTCTTC.

The V and J genes are TRBV5-1 and TRBJ2-2, with 11 bases lining up with TRBD1. Germline CDR1 and CDR2: SGHRS and YFSETQ. CDR3 length: 16 amino acids. V gave up 5 bases and J gave up 6 bases; unmatched junction bases: 9. The CDR3 protein is CASRSTDRGLAGELFF. The CDR3 bases are TGCGCCAGCAGGTCTACGGACAGGGGGCTCGCCGGGGAGCTGTTTTTT.

The chain recombines TRBV7-2 with TRBJ2-5; a weak D match, TRBD2 (6 bases). Per germline, CDR1 SGHTA and CDR2 FQGNSA. The CDR3 is 14 residues long. With 5 bases removed from V and 4 bases from J, the gap between germline ends came to 14 bases. CDR3 in amino acids: CASSPRLVGETQYF. In DNA form, the CDR3 reads TGTGCCAGCAGCCCCCGACTAGTTGGAGAGACCCAGTACTTC.

This chain uses TRBV3-1 (or the pseudogene TRBV3-2) with TRBJ2-1; TRBD2 might be the D (6 bases). CDR1 is LGHDT and CDR2 is YNNKEL in the germline V gene (reference sequence). CDR3 length: 12 amino acids. Trimming took off 10 bases at V and 8 bases at J, with 15 bases between the two ends. In DNA form, the CDR3 reads TGTGCCATACCAGCGGGTTGGCATGAGCAGTTCTTC. As protein: CAIPAGWHEQFF.

V and J are TRBV6-2 or TRBV6-3 and TRBJ1-1; D is possibly TRBD1 (5 bases). This CDR3 is built from 15 residues. The germline V and J ends were trimmed by 6 bases and 5 bases, with 19 bases remaining between them. Germline CDR1 MNHEY, CDR2 SVGEGT. The CDR3 DNA reads TGTGCCAGCAGCCCGGACTATCACGGGGGTACTGAAGCTTTCTTT. It codes for CASSPDYHGGTEAFF.

The chain carries TRBV15 and TRBJ1-2; 8 bases are shared with TRBD1. CDR3 length: 14 residues. Germline CDR1 LNHNV, CDR2 YYDKDF (reference sequence). Unmatched junction bases numbered 5, after V lost 0 bases and J lost 8 bases. CDR3 sequence: CATSREGTGGGYTF. CDR3 DNA: TGTGCCACCAGCAGAGAGGGCACAGGGGGAGGCTACACCTTC.

This clone is labeled as medium-sized. V is TRBV7-6 and J is TRBJ1-1; 8 nucleotides align to TRBD1. From germline, CDR1 is SGHVS and CDR2 FNYEAQ. This CDR3 comprises 20 residues. With V trimmed by 5 bases and J by 5 bases, 25 bases remained unmatched. CDR3 sequence: CASSPIPPDRGSLRGTEAFF. The CDR3 bases are TGTGCCAGCAGCCCGATTCCCCCAGACAGGGGAAGTTTACGGGGGACTGAAGCTTTCTTT.

The rearrangement joins TRBV5-1 to TRBJ1-4; D ambiguous. V was shortened by 4 bases and J by 4 bases, with 14 bases between the two germline ends. Germline-derived CDR1 and CDR2 are SGHRS and YFSETQ. This CDR3 spans 15 amino acids. The CDR3 spells CASSLDQKSNEKLFF. DNA for the CDR3: TGCGCCAGCAGCCTCGATCAGAAAAGTAATGAAAAACTGTTTTTT.

This clone has a single count. The V and J genes are TRBV19 and TRBJ1-6, with 8 bases lining up with TRBD1. J lost 7 bases, V lost 3 bases, and 8 bases had no gene match. Per the germline V gene, CDR1 is LNHDA and CDR2 is SQIVND (reference sequence). The CDR3 is 16 residues long. The CDR3, as DNA: TGTGCCAGTAGTATTACTGGAACAGGGGGGAATTCACCCCTCCACTTT. This encodes CASSITGTGGNSPLHF.

The chain carries TRBV24-1 and TRBJ2-1, with 8 bases aligning to TRBD2. This CDR3 is 13 amino acids long. The trim removed 1 base at V and 15 bases at J, leaving 7 bases unmatched. Per the germline V gene, CDR1 is KGHDR and CDR2 is SFDVKD. The CDR3 reads CATSDFLGRAAFF. The DNA of the CDR3 is TGTGCCACCAGTGATTTCCTCGGGAGGGCCGCGTTCTTC.

The chain joins TRBV6-6 to TRBJ2-3; 7 bases agree with TRBD1. J was trimmed by 0 bases and V by 5 bases; bases with no gene match: 8. In germline, CDR1 is MNHNY, CDR2 SVGAGI (reference sequence). The CDR3 is made up of 16 amino acids. CDR3 sequence (DNA): TGTGCCAGCAGTCGACGGACAGGAGGAAGCACAGATACGCAGTATTTT. Amino acid sequence: CASSRRTGGSTDTQYF.

CDR3 protein: CASRSLIGGTGELFF. The CDR3 DNA is TGTGCCAGCAGGAGTCTTATAGGAGGGACCGGGGAGCTGTTTTTT. The chain combines TRBV2 with TRBJ2-2; tentatively, D is TRBD2 (6 bases). With 6 bases removed from V and 5 bases from J, the gap between germline ends came to 16 bases. CDR3 length: 15 residues. Germline V CDR1 and CDR2: SNHLY, FYNNEI.

The CDR3 nucleotides read TGCGCCAGCAGTCAATCCGGTCAGGGGCAGAGGAATCAGCCCCAGCATTTT. This sequence encodes CASSQSGQGQRNQPQHF. The chain joins TRBV23-1 to TRBJ1-5; D may be TRBD1 (6 bases). TRBV23-1 is an ORF for which the function is uncertain. The CDR3 contains 17 residues. Trimming shortened V by 0 bases and J by 4 bases, and 16 bases separated the two germline ends.

The J gene is TRBJ2-5, the V gene TRBV4-1, with D tentatively TRBD2 (6 bases). The CDR3 covers 14 residues. Deletions cut 4 bases from V and 5 bases from J, with 14 bases between. The germline gives CDR1 MGHRA, CDR2 YSYEKL. CDR3 protein: CASSPAVRGETQYF. CDR3 sequence (DNA): TGCGCCAGCAGCCCGGCCGTACGGGGGGAGACCCAGTACTTC.

This clone was counted once. The chain is built from TRBV9 and TRBJ1-6; D possibly corresponds to TRBD1 (6 bases). The germline CDR1 and CDR2 sequences are SGDLS and YYNGEE. This CDR3 has 20 residues. Deletions cut 0 bases from V and 2 bases from J, with 21 bases between. As DNA, the CDR3 is TGTGCCAGCAGCGTAGATCCGGGGACGATCGCAGGGGCCTATAATTCACCCCTCCACTTT. Protein sequence: CASSVDPGTIAGAYNSPLHF.

By share of the sample, this clone is medium-sized. V and J are TRBV15 and TRBJ2-1; 7 nucleotides line up with TRBD2. V shed 0 bases and J 7 bases; nucleotides not matched to a gene: 6. This CDR3 has 15 residues. Germline V gene sequence: CDR1 LNHNV, CDR2 YYDKDF (reference sequence). CDR3 in DNA: TGTGCCACCAGCAGAGAGTGGGGGGGTAGGAATGAGCAGTTCTTC. It codes for CATSREWGGRNEQFF.

V gene TRBV28 combines with J gene TRBJ1-5; a weak D match, TRBD1 (5 bases). The V end lost 3 bases, the J end lost 0 bases, and 9 bases lay between the germline ends. Germline V gives CDR1 MDHEN, CDR2 SYDVKM. This CDR3 is 15 amino acids long. CDR3 in DNA: TGTGCCAGCAGTTTGGGGGGAAATAGCAATCAGCCCCAGCATTTT. It yields the protein CASSLGGNSNQPQHF.

In its sample, this clone was seen once. V usage is TRBV6-5 and J usage is TRBJ1-4, with D perhaps matching TRBD1 (5 bases). The CDR3 extends over 15 amino acids. V dropped 6 bases and J dropped 0 bases, with 11 bases sitting between them. Looked up from germline, CDR1 is MNHEY and CDR2 is SVGAGI. The CDR3 region is CASRGGTATNEKLFF. Written as DNA, the CDR3 is TGTGCCAGCAGGGGGGGGACGGCAACTAATGAAAAACTGTTTTTT.

The CDR3 reads CASSPRTSGRYYEQYF. The CDR3 DNA reads TGTGCCAGCAGCCCACGGACTAGCGGAAGATACTACGAGCAGTACTTC. The chain links TRBV3-1 (or the pseudogene TRBV3-2) to TRBJ2-7; 10 bases are shared with TRBD2. V shed 4 bases and J 3 bases; nucleotides not matched to a gene: 9. Germline CDR1 reads LGHDT; CDR2 reads YNNKEL (reference sequence). The CDR3 extends over 16 amino acids.

The chain employs TRBV23-1 and TRBJ1-2; D not certain. TRBV23-1 is given ORF status, its function remaining uncertain. The V gene lost 8 bases and the J gene lost 4 bases, with 20 bases spanning the gap. This CDR3 spans 15 amino acids. The CDR3 loop reads CASGTPTEESYGYTF. The DNA of the CDR3 is TGCGCCAGCGGCACCCCCACCGAGGAATCCTATGGCTACACCTTC.

V gene TRBV28 combines with J gene TRBJ2-5, with D possibly matching TRBD2 (5 bases). Between the trimmed V and J ends, which lost 5 bases and 3 bases, there was a span of 13 bases. CDR3 length equals 14 residues. Germline V lookup: CDR1 MDHEN, CDR2 SYDVKM. The CDR3 nucleotides are TGTGCCAGCAGTCCGGACTCGATAGAAGAGACCCAGTACTTC. Translating it yields CASSPDSIEETQYF.

The table lists this clone with a few counts. The chain links TRBV3-1 (or the pseudogene TRBV3-2) to TRBJ2-1, with 12 nucleotides matching TRBD2. V lost 5 bases and J lost 6; bases outside the gene matches: 14. The length of the CDR3 is 18 residues. Germline values: CDR1 LGHDT, CDR2 YNNKEL (reference sequence). DNA of the CDR3: TGTGCCAGCAGCGGCGGACTAGCGGGATTAATAAGTGGCAATGAGCAGTTCTTC. It specifies CASSGGLAGLISGNEQFF.

This clone qualifies as medium-sized. This chain uses TRBV4-3 with TRBJ2-3; 9 bases line up with TRBD2. The CDR3 has 20 amino acids. CDR1 and CDR2 (germline): LGHNA, YSLEER. V lost 0 bases, J lost 6 bases, and 19 bases stayed unmatched. CDR3 in amino acids: CASSQENRGVERGVVDTQYF. CDR3 nucleotide sequence: TGCGCCAGCAGCCAAGAAAATCGAGGCGTCGAGCGGGGGGTCGTTGATACGCAGTATTTT.

The chain links TRBV7-2 to TRBJ2-3; the match to TRBD2 covers 16 bases. Germline V gives CDR1 SGHTA, CDR2 FQGNSA. CDR3 length: 19 residues. The V and J ends lost 3 bases and 2 bases, in that order; junction bases with no gene match: 8. The CDR3 region is CASSFQSGTSGGDTDTQYF. DNA for the CDR3: TGTGCCAGCAGCTTCCAATCCGGGACTAGCGGGGGGGACACAGATACGCAGTATTTT. The entire variable domain, with the rest obtained from reference TRBV7-2 and TRBJ2-3, is as follows: GAGVSQSPSNKVTEKGKDVELRCDPISGHTALYWYRQSLGQGLEFLIYFQGNSAPDKSGLPSDRFSAERTGGSVSTLTIQRTQQEDSAVYLCASSFQSGTSGGDTDTQYFGPGTRLTVL.

The J gene is TRBJ2-3, the V gene TRBV7-6; 7 nucleotides match TRBD2. The CDR3 has 15 residues. Germline V gives CDR1 SGHVS, CDR2 FNYEAQ. V was pared by 0 bases and J by 0 bases, with 0 bases of the junction left unmatched. DNA for the CDR3: TGTGCCAGCAGCTTAGCGGGGGGGAGCACAGATACGCAGTATTTT. Residues: CASSLAGGSTDTQYF.

J is TRBJ1-1 and V is TRBV5-6, with a tentative D call TRBD1 (6 bases). Germline CDR1 is SGHDT and CDR2 is YYEEEE. The length of the CDR3 is 16 residues. V was trimmed by 0 bases and J by 0 bases, leaving 12 bases between them. The CDR3 sequence: CASSLEQGRMNTEAFF. The CDR3 region has the DNA TGTGCCAGCAGCTTGGAACAGGGTCGTATGAACACTGAAGCTTTCTTT.